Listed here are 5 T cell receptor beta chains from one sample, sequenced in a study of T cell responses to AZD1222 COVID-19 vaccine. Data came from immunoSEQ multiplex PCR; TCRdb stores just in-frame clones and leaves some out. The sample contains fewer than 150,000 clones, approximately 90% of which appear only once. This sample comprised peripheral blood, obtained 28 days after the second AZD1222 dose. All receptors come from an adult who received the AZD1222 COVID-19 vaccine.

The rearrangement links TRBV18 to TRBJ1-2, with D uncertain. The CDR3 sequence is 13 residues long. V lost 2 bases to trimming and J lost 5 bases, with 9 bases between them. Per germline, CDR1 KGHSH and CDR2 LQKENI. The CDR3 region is CASSPLDAYGYTF. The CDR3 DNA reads TGTGCCAGCTCACCATTGGACGCATATGGCTACACCTTC.

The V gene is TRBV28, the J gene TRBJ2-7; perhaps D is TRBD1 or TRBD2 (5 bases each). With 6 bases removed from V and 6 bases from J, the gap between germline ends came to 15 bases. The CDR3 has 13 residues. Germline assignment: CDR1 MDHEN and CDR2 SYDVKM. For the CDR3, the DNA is TGTGCCAGCAGCCCTCCGGGACCAGCCGAGCAGTACTTC. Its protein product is CASSPPGPAEQYF.

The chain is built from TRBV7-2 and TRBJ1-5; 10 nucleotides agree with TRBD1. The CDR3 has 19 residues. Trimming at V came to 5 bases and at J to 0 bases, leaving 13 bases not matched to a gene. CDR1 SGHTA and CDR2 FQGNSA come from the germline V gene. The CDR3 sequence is CASSETTRDRGHSNQPQHF. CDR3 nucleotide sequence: TGTGCCAGCAGCGAAACGACCCGGGACAGGGGCCATAGCAATCAGCCCCAGCATTTT.

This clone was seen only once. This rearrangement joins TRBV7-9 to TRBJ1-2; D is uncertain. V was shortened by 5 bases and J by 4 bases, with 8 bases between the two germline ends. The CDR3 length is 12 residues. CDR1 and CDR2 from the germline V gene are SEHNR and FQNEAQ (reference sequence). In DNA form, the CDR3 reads TGTGCCAGCAGCGAAGATGGCTATGGCTACACCTTC. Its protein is CASSEDGYGYTF.

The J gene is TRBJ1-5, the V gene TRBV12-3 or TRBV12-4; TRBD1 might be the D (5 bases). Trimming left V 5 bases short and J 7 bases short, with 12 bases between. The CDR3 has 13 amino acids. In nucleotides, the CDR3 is TGTGCCAGCAGTCAGACAGAGGCCCAGCCCCAGCATTTT. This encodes CASSQTEAQPQHF.